The 13 T cell receptor beta chains below all came from one sample that was sequenced in a study of cytomegalovirus exposure and HLA in healthy donors. The PCR was carried out with 60 Vbeta primers and 13 Jbeta primers. The repertoire was sequenced with immunoSEQ multiplex PCR; TCRdb's copy has only in-frame clones and lacks some. Among approximately 190,000 clones listed, 70% were seen once. The sequencing sample was made of PBMCs. The source is a man aged 35-49 years in good health and CMV-seropositive.

V gene TRBV6-6 combines with J gene TRBJ2-3; D gene unclear. The V end lost 4 bases, the J end lost 2 bases, and 10 bases lay between the germline ends. Germline CDR1 and CDR2: MNHNY and SVGAGI (reference sequence). The CDR3 is 14 residues long. The CDR3 here is CASSLRTATDTQYF. CDR3 sequence (DNA): TGTGCCAGCAGTTTGAGAACAGCCACAGATACGCAGTATTTT.

The J gene is TRBJ1-1, the V gene TRBV4-1, with D possibly TRBD1 on 5 matching bases. Germline V gives CDR1 MGHRA, CDR2 YSYEKL. V lost 3 bases and J lost 0, with 11 bases in between. The length of the CDR3 is 15 residues. The DNA of the CDR3 is TGCGCCAGCAGCCATGTGGACATCATGAACACTGAAGCTTTCTTT. Amino acid sequence: CASSHVDIMNTEAFF.

This sequence joins TRBV19 and TRBJ2-7; D gene unclear. The length of the CDR3 is 15 residues. Germline CDR1 and CDR2: LNHDA and SQIVND (reference sequence). The ends were cut back, 3 bases at V and 2 bases at J, with 14 bases in the middle. The CDR3 nucleotides are TGTGCCAGTAGTATTACCCCGACATATACCTACGAGCAGTACTTC. Its protein is CASSITPTYTYEQYF. The complete variable domain, with remaining parts taken from reference TRBV19 and TRBJ2-7, reads DGGITQSPKYLFRKEGQNVTLSCEQNLNHDAMYWYRQDPGQGLRLIYYSQIVNDFQKGDIAEGYSVSREKKESFPLTVTSAQKNPTAFYLCASSITPTYTYEQYFGPGTRLTVT.

This clone appeared a few times. This chain connects TRBV5-1 to TRBJ2-1; D uncertain. This CDR3 contains 16 residues. Germline CDR1 reads SGHRS; CDR2 reads YFSETQ. V was shortened by 5 bases and J by 0 bases, with 15 bases between the two germline ends. The CDR3 region is CASSFLSPSSYNEQFF. For the CDR3, the DNA is TGCGCCAGCAGTTTTCTTTCCCCGAGCTCCTACAATGAGCAGTTCTTC. Filled out from reference TRBV5-1 and TRBJ2-1, the complete variable domain reads KAGVTQTPRYLIKTRGQQVTLSCSPISGHRSVSWYQQTPGQGLQFLFEYFSETQRNKGNFPGRFSGRQFSNSRSEMNVSTLELGDSALYLCASSFLSPSSYNEQFFGPGTRLTVL.

The J gene is TRBJ1-2, the V gene TRBV11-3; D call uncertain. The CDR3 sequence is 13 residues long. V was shortened by 0 bases and J by 3 bases, with 5 bases between the two germline ends. Germline V CDR1 and CDR2: SGHNT, YENEEA. In DNA form, the CDR3 reads TGTGCCAGCAGCTTAGATAGAGACTATGGCTACACCTTC. Translation gives CASSLDRDYGYTF.

The chain links TRBV27 to TRBJ2-1; unclear D gene. Trimming took off 7 bases at V and 0 bases at J, with 10 bases between the two ends. The CDR3 has 14 residues. Germline CDR1 and CDR2: MNHEY and SMNVEV (reference sequence). The CDR3 nucleotides are TGTGCCAGCATCGGTCCGAGCTCCTACAATGAGCAGTTCTTC. The encoded protein is CASIGPSSYNEQFF.

V gene TRBV5-5 combines with J gene TRBJ1-3; tentatively, D is TRBD1 (6 bases). The germline CDR1 and CDR2 sequences are SGHKS and YYEKEE (reference sequence). This CDR3 has 16 amino acids. Trimming removed 4 bases at V and 0 bases at J, with 14 bases between. CDR3 residues: CASSRGRQISGNTIYF. The CDR3 region has the DNA TGTGCCAGCAGCAGGGGGAGACAGATCTCTGGAAACACCATATATTTT. The full variable domain, rest sourced from reference TRBV5-5 and TRBJ1-3, is DAGVTQSPTHLIKTRGQQVTLRCSPISGHKSVSWYQQVLGQGPQFIFQYYEKEERGRGNFPDRFSARQFPNYSSELNVNALLLGDSALYLCASSRGRQISGNTIYFGEGSWLTVV.

In DNA form, the CDR3 reads TGTGCCAGCACCCCGGGACTACGGATAGGGCAGCCCCAGCATTTT. Its protein product is CASTPGLRIGQPQHF. This chain joins TRBV28 and TRBJ1-5, with TRBD1 as a possible D gene (5 bases). Trimming stripped 7 bases from V and 7 bases from J, with 20 bases between. Germline loops: CDR1 MDHEN, CDR2 SYDVKM. The CDR3 extends over 15 amino acids.

The chain uses TRBV19 and TRBJ1-1, with D uncertain. CDR3 length: 18 residues. V was cut by 0 bases and J by 0 bases, with 17 bases left in between. Germline CDR1 LNHDA, CDR2 SQIVND (reference sequence). CDR3 protein: CASSIDHVSSLMNTEAFF. DNA for the CDR3: TGTGCCAGTAGTATAGATCATGTTTCTAGCCTCATGAACACTGAAGCTTTCTTT.

The J gene is TRBJ2-3, the V gene TRBV27, with TRBD1 as a possible D gene (6 bases). With 9 bases removed from V and 2 bases from J, the gap between germline ends came to 18 bases. Germline-derived CDR1 and CDR2 are MNHEY and SMNVEV (reference sequence). This CDR3 has 15 residues. This CDR3 is CASQPWGQLTDTQYF. The CDR3 nucleotides are TGTGCCAGTCAACCGTGGGGGCAGCTCACAGATACGCAGTATTTT.

A few counts support this clone. The V call is TRBV7-9, the J call TRBJ1-1, with 7 bases identical to TRBD1. CDR3 length: 16 amino acids. The germline gives CDR1 SEHNR, CDR2 FQNEAQ (reference sequence). V lost 0 bases, J lost 1 base, and 5 bases stayed unmatched. CDR3 sequence: CASSLAGGLPNTEAFF. The DNA of the CDR3 is TGTGCCAGCAGCTTAGCAGGGGGCCTACCGAACACTGAAGCTTTCTTT.

This clone was observed a handful of times. V usage is TRBV5-4 and J usage is TRBJ1-2; 9 bases match TRBD1. J lost 8 bases, V lost 0 bases, and 5 bases had no gene match. The CDR3 is made up of 14 amino acids. Germline lookup yields CDR1 SGHNT and CDR2 YYREEE (reference sequence). CDR3 in amino acids: CASSLDRGHSGYTF. The CDR3 DNA is TGTGCCAGCAGCTTGGACAGGGGGCATAGCGGCTACACCTTC.

This clone was seen a single time. The chain joins TRBV5-1 to TRBJ2-1; 10 bases match TRBD1. The V gene's germline CDR1 is SGHRS and CDR2 YFSETQ. J was trimmed by 7 bases and V by 4 bases; bases with no gene match: 5. This CDR3 is built from 14 residues. CDR3 nucleotides: TGCGCCAGCAGCGTCTGGACAGGGGGGAATGAGCAGTTCTTC. Translating gives CASSVWTGGNEQFF.